One sample yielded the 22 T cell receptor beta chains listed below, sequenced in a study of T cells in Graves' hyperthyroidism and ophthalmopathy (dated by TCRdb to the late 2010s). The protocol used for the library was multiplex PCR. This sample was sequenced with an Illumina HiSeq 2000. TCR beta CDR3 regions were amplified from RNA transcripts. The TCR CDR3 was subjected to a first round of RT-PCR using the HTBI primer set and the Qiagen OneStep RT-PCR kit. TCRdb applied fastp at Q25 and MiXCR to the public reads, then kept only in-frame beta chains. A single entry per CDR3 protein holds the most common genes and DNA from its merged rows. The sample data list some 500,000 distinct CDR3 sequences, and approximately 15% of these were observed just once. Roughly 17% of the sample belongs to the ten largest clones. Input material: blood. Source of these receptors: a woman between 18 and 30 years old with Graves' hyperthyroidism.

The sample holds one count of this clonotype. This chain uses TRBV19 with TRBJ2-5; 8 bases match TRBD1. Germline CDR1 reads LNHDA; CDR2 reads SQIVND (reference sequence). The CDR3 extends over 15 amino acids. V lost 4 bases, J lost 3 bases, and 7 bases stayed unmatched. The CDR3 nucleotides read TGTGCCAGTAGTACTCCCGGGACAGGAAAAGAGACCCAGTACTTC. This sequence encodes CASSTPGTGKETQYF.

In this sample, this clonotype turned up many times. This chain links TRBV11-2 with TRBJ1-4; 8 bases line up with TRBD1. Looked up from germline, CDR1 is SGHAT and CDR2 is FQNNGV. The CDR3 is made up of 14 amino acids. Germline trimming cut 3 bases from V and 5 bases from J; bases unmatched to any gene: 2. The chain's CDR3 is CASSFRGLNEKLFF. The CDR3 nucleotides are TGTGCCAGCAGCTTCAGGGGGCTGAATGAAAAACTGTTTTTT. Full variable domain (rest looked up from reference TRBV11-2 and TRBJ1-4): EAGVAQSPRYKIIEKRQSVAFWCNPISGHATLYWYQQILGQGPKLLIQFQNNGVVDDSQLPKDRFSAERLKGVDSTLKIQPAKLEDSAVYLCASSFRGLNEKLFFGSGTQLSVL.

This clonotype has a handful of counts. The genes are TRBV6-5 and TRBJ2-1; 7 nucleotides line up with TRBD2. J gave up 7 bases and V 0 bases, and 6 bases lay outside the gene matches. This CDR3 is built from 15 residues. Per the germline V gene, CDR1 is MNHEY and CDR2 is SVGAGI. The CDR3 here is CASSYSPSGENEQFF. The CDR3 region has the DNA TGTGCCAGCAGTTACTCGCCCAGCGGGGAGAATGAGCAGTTCTTC.

This clonotype was observed at least ten times. The chain is built from TRBV20-1 and TRBJ1-1; a possible D gene is TRBD1 (5 bases). The CDR3 loop spans 14 amino acids. CDR1 and CDR2 from the germline V gene are DFQATT and SNEGSKA (reference sequence). V dropped 5 bases and J dropped 6 bases, with 19 bases sitting between them. CDR3 amino acids: CSAPVGHHVAEAFF. In DNA, the CDR3 is TGCAGTGCTCCGGTCGGACATCACGTCGCTGAAGCTTTCTTT.

The chain employs TRBV10-3 and TRBJ1-5; a possible D gene is TRBD1 (6 bases). The CDR3 totals 14 residues. Germline CDR1 is ENHRY and CDR2 is SYGVKD. Trimming left V 6 bases short and J 6 bases short, with 15 bases between. CDR3 protein: CAISPSGVGQPQHF. In DNA, the CDR3 is TGTGCCATCAGCCCCTCAGGGGTCGGTCAGCCCCAGCATTTT.

This chain connects TRBV19 to TRBJ2-3; TRBD1 matches at 7 bases. V lost 4 bases, J lost 1 base, and 8 bases stayed unmatched. This CDR3 has 16 residues. Germline-derived CDR1 and CDR2 are LNHDA and SQIVND (reference sequence). In nucleotides, the CDR3 is TGTGCCAGTAGTAGACCCGGGACAGTCGGCACAGATACGCAGTATTTT. Amino acid sequence: CASSRPGTVGTDTQYF.

This clonotype was recorded many times. The chain employs TRBV18 and TRBJ1-5, with 7 bases fitting TRBD1. The V and J ends lost 3 bases and 3 bases, in that order; junction bases with no gene match: 11. The CDR3 sequence is 17 residues long. CDR1 and CDR2 (germline): KGHSH, LQKENI. The CDR3 region has the DNA TGTGCCAGCTCACCTCAAAGCCCGGGACAGAACAATCAGCCCCAGCATTTT. Its protein is CASSPQSPGQNNQPQHF.

In this sample, this clonotype turned up a few times. The gene calls are TRBV9 and TRBJ2-1, with TRBD2 matching 11 bases. CDR3 length: 16 residues. Per the germline V gene, CDR1 is SGDLS and CDR2 is YYNGEE. V was clipped by 4 bases and J by 2 bases; unmatched bases: 5. The CDR3 reads CASSPLAGGTYNEQFF. The CDR3 nucleotides read TGTGCCAGCAGCCCGCTAGCGGGAGGAACCTACAATGAGCAGTTCTTC.

This clonotype turned up a few times. CDR3 amino acids: CASRGRVPMNTEAFF. In DNA, the CDR3 is TGTGCCAGCAGGGGGAGAGTGCCTATGAACACTGAAGCTTTCTTT. The gene calls are TRBV7-9 and TRBJ1-1; D not certain. CDR3 length: 15 amino acids. With 6 bases removed from V and 0 bases from J, the gap between germline ends came to 14 bases. Germline V gives CDR1 SEHNR, CDR2 FQNEAQ (reference sequence).

This clonotype was detected ten times or more. The chain carries TRBV6-1 and TRBJ1-1; D unresolved. V lost 5 bases and J 1 base, leaving 8 bases between the germline ends. Germline CDR1 and CDR2: MNHNS and SASEGT. The CDR3 has 13 amino acids. For the CDR3, the DNA is TGTGCCAGCAGTCGACACAAGAACACTGAAGCTTTCTTT. Translating it yields CASSRHKNTEAFF.

This clonotype was seen many times. The genes are TRBV11-2 and TRBJ1-3; D might be TRBD1 (5 bases). From germline, CDR1 is SGHAT and CDR2 FQNNGV. V shed 5 bases and J shed 7 bases, with 12 bases lying between them. This CDR3 spans 13 amino acids. The CDR3 here is CASSEGRVNTIYF. The CDR3 coding sequence is TGTGCCAGCAGCGAGGGCAGGGTCAACACCATATATTTT.

V gene TRBV5-6 combines with J gene TRBJ1-1; D is undetermined. The CDR3 spans 13 residues. Germline V gene lookup returns CDR1 SGHDT and CDR2 YYEEEE. V was pared by 3 bases and J by 1 base, with 7 bases between. The CDR3 DNA sequence: TGTGCCAGCAGCTCGGCAGGGAACACTGAAGCTTTCTTT. This codes for CASSSAGNTEAFF.

This clonotype was detected ten times or more. V gene TRBV19 combines with J gene TRBJ1-2; 7 bases are shared with TRBD1. J lost 4 bases, V lost 4 bases, and 12 bases had no gene match. The CDR3 is 16 amino acids. CDR1 and CDR2 (germline): LNHDA, SQIVND (reference sequence). The CDR3 region has the DNA TGTGCCAGTAGTACAAACTCTGCAGGGGGAGGCTATGGCTACACCTTC. Amino acid sequence: CASSTNSAGGGYGYTF.

There are many counts of this clonotype. V gene TRBV3-1 combines with J gene TRBJ1-1; 8 bases map to TRBD1. The CDR3 covers 14 residues. The junction had 6 bases not matched to a gene; V was cut back by 1 base and J by 8 bases. The germline V gene encodes CDR1 LGHDT and CDR2 YNNKEL (reference sequence). Here the CDR3 reads CASSQVWAGGEAFF. The CDR3 region has the DNA TGTGCCAGCAGCCAAGTTTGGGCAGGGGGCGAAGCTTTCTTT.

This clonotype was seen ten or more times. The chain couples TRBV7-9 to TRBJ1-1, with a weak D call TRBD1 (5 bases). This CDR3 contains 18 residues. Trimming removed 5 bases from V and 2 bases from J, with 24 bases in between. CDR1 SEHNR and CDR2 FQNEAQ come from the germline V gene (reference sequence). The DNA of the CDR3 is TGTGCCAGCAGCCCAATCGGGGCCATTCCATCAAGAAACACTGAAGCTTTCTTT. It specifies CASSPIGAIPSRNTEAFF.

The chain employs TRBV19 and TRBJ2-3; D remains unclear. Germline-derived CDR1 and CDR2 are LNHDA and SQIVND (reference sequence). CDR3 size: 13 residues. The V and J ends lost 3 bases and 6 bases respectively, with 10 bases between them. CDR3 nucleotides: TGTGCCAGTAGTATTACCCCGAAGGATACGCAGTATTTT. It is translated as CASSITPKDTQYF.

This clonotype was counted a few times. The rearrangement uses TRBV29-1 and TRBJ1-6; D not certain. The germline gives CDR1 SQVTM, CDR2 ANQGSEA. V was shortened by 7 bases and J by 4 bases, with 11 bases between the two germline ends. This CDR3 spans 13 amino acids. The CDR3: CSAQDDYNSPLHF. The CDR3 DNA reads TGCAGCGCCCAAGACGATTATAATTCACCCCTCCACTTT.

This clonotype was found many times. The chain uses TRBV7-6 and TRBJ2-1; 13 bases align to TRBD2. Germline lookup yields CDR1 SGHVS and CDR2 FNYEAQ. Trimming at V came to 0 bases and at J to 5 bases, leaving 4 bases not matched to a gene. The CDR3 totals 17 residues. The DNA for the CDR3 is TGTGCCAGCAGCTTAGCCGGGACTAGCGGGGATCACAATGAGCAGTTCTTC. Protein sequence: CASSLAGTSGDHNEQFF.

This clonotype has a count of ten or more. The J gene is TRBJ2-1, the V gene TRBV6-6; tentative D call: TRBD1 (5 bases). There are 14 residues in the CDR3. CDR1 and CDR2 from the germline V gene are MNHNY and SVGAGI (reference sequence). Trimming shortened V by 0 bases and J by 6 bases, and 9 bases separated the two germline ends. The CDR3 region is CASSYSTVRNEQFF. The CDR3 DNA reads TGTGCCAGCAGTTACTCGACAGTCCGCAATGAGCAGTTCTTC.

Comments on this clonotype: The germline gene is not matched at one end of the junction; a read error may be the cause. The rearrangement uses TRBV7-9 and TRBJ2-5, with D possibly being TRBD1 (6 bases). The CDR3 extends over 14 amino acids. Germline values: CDR1 SEHNR, CDR2 FQNEAQ (reference sequence). DNA of the CDR3: TGTGCCAGCGGCTTAGGACAGCGGCAGGAGACCCAGTACTTC. The encoded protein is CASGLGQRQETQYF.

This clonotype has a count of ten or more. The V and J genes are TRBV9 and TRBJ2-5; a possible D gene is TRBD2 (6 bases). This CDR3 region has 16 residues. Trimming removed 4 bases from V and 0 bases from J, with 16 bases in between. Germline CDR1 SGDLS, CDR2 YYNGEE. The CDR3 protein is CASSPTGAVDQETQYF. The CDR3 nucleotides read TGTGCCAGCAGCCCAACGGGAGCAGTGGACCAAGAGACCCAGTACTTC.

This clonotype was counted at least ten times. At one end the junction does not follow the germline gene, possibly because of a read error. This chain joins TRBV5-1 and TRBJ1-5; D perhaps matches TRBD1 (6 bases). The CDR3 consists of 16 residues. Per germline, CDR1 SGHRS and CDR2 YFSETQ. The CDR3 loop reads CASSLEGGAGNQPQHF. The CDR3 bases are TGTGCCAGCAGTTTAGAGGGGGGCGCAGGCAATCAGCCCCAGCATTTT. The full variable domain, rest sourced from reference TRBV5-1 and TRBJ1-5, is KAGVTQTPRYLIKTRGQQVTLSCSPISGHRSVSWYQQTPGQGLQFLFEYFSETQRNKGNFPGRFSGRQFSNSRSEMNVSTLELGDSALYLCASSLEGGAGNQPQHFGDGTRLSIL.